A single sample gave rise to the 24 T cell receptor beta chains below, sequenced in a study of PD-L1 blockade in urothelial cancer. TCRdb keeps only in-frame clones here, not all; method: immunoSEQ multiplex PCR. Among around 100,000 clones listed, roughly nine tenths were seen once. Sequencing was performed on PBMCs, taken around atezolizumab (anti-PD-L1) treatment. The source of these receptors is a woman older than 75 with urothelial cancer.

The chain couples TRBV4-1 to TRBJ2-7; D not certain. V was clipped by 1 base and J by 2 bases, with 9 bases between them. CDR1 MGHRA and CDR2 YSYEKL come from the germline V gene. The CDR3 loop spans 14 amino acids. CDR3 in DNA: TGCGCCAGCAGCCAAGTGGCCCCCGCCTACGAGCAGTACTTC. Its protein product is CASSQVAPAYEQYF.

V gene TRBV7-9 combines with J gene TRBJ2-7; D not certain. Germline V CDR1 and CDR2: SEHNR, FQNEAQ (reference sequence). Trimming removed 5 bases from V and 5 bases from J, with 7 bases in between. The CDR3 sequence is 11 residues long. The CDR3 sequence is CASSPVDEQYF. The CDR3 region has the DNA TGTGCCAGCAGCCCTGTTGACGAGCAGTACTTC.

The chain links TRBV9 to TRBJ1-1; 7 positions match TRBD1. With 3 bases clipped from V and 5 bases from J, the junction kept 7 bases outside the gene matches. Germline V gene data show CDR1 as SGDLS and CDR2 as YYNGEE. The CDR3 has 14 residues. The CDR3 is CASSGQGVGTEAFF. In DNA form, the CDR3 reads TGTGCCAGCAGCGGCCAGGGGGTGGGGACTGAAGCTTTCTTT.

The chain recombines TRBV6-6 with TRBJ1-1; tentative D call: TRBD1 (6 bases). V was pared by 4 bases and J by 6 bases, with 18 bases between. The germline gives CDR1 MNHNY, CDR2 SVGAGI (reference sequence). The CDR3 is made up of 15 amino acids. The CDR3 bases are TGTGCCAGCAGTTCCCGTAGGCAGGGGTCGGCTGAAGCTTTCTTT. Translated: CASSSRRQGSAEAFF.

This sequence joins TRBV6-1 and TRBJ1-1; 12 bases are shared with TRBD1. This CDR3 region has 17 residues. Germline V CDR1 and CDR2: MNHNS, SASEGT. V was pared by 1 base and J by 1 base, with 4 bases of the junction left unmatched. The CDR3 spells CASSEEGQGARNTEAFF. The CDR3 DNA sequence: TGTGCCAGCAGTGAAGAGGGACAGGGGGCGCGGAACACTGAAGCTTTCTTT.

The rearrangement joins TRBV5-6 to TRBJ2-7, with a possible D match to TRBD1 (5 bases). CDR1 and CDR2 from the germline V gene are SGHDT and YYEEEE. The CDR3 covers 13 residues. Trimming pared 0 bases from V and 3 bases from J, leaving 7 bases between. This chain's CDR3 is CASSLATGYEQYF. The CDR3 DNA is TGTGCCAGCAGCTTGGCTACAGGCTACGAGCAGTACTTC.

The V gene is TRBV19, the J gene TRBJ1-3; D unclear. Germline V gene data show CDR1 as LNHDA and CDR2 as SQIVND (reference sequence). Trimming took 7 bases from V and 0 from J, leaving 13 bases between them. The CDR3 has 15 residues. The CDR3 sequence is CASTPRLSSGNTIYF. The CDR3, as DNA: TGTGCCAGTACCCCGAGACTAAGCTCTGGAAACACCATATATTTT.

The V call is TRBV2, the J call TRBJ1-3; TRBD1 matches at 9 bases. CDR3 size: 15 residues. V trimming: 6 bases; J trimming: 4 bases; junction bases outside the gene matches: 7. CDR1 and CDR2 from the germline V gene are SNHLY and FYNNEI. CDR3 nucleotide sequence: TGTGCCAGCAGCCGGCGACAGGGGGTCGGAAACACCATATATTTT. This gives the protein CASSRRQGVGNTIYF.

This chain's CDR3 is CSASGAGGRNTGELFF. The CDR3 nucleotides are TGCAGCGCATCGGGGGCGGGAGGGCGGAACACCGGGGAGCTGTTTTTT. V usage is TRBV29-1 and J usage is TRBJ2-2, with 9 bases identical to TRBD2. This CDR3 is built from 16 residues. After removal of 7 bases from V and 1 base from J, the junction contained 10 bases not matched to a gene. The V gene's germline CDR1 is SQVTM and CDR2 ANQGSEA.

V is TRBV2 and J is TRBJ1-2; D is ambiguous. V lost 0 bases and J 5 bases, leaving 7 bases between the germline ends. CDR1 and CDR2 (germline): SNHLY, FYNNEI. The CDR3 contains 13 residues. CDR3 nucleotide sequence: TGTGCCAGCAGTGAAGCGGCCAGTTATGGCTACACCTTC. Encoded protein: CASSEAASYGYTF.

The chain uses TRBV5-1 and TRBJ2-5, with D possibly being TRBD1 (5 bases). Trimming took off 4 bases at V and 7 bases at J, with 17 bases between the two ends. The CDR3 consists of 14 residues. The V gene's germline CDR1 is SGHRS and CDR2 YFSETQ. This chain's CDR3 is CASSERQNSGTQYF. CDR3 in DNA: TGCGCCAGCAGCGAGAGACAGAATTCCGGGACCCAGTACTTC.

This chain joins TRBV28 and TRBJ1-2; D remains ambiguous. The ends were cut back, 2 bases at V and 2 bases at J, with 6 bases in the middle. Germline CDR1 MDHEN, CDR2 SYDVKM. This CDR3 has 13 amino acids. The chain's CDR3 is CASSLNNNYGYTF. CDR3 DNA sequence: TGTGCCAGCAGTTTAAACAACAACTATGGCTACACCTTC.

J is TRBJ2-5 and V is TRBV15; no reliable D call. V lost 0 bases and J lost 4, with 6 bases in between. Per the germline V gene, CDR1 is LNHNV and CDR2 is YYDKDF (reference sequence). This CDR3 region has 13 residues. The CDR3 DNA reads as TGTGCCACCAGCAGAGATCGGGTAGAGACCCAGTACTTC. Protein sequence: CATSRDRVETQYF.

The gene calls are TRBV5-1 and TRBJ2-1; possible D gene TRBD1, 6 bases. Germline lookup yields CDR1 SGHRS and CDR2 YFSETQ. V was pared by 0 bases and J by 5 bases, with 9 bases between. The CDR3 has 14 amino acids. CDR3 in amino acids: CASSLGQVNNEQFF. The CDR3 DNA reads TGCGCCAGCAGCTTGGGACAGGTGAACAATGAGCAGTTCTTC.

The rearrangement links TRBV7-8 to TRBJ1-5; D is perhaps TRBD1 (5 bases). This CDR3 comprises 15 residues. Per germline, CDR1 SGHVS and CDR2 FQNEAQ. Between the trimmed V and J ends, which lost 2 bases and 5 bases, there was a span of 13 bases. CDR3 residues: CASSLITDTYQPQHF. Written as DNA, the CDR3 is TGTGCCAGCAGCTTAATAACGGACACTTATCAGCCCCAGCATTTT.

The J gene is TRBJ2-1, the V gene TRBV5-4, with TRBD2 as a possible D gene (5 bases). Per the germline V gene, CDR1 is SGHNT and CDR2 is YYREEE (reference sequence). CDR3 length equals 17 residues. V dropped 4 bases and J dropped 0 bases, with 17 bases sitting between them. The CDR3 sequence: CASSLGDWYSSYNEQFF. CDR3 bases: TGTGCCAGCAGCCTCGGGGATTGGTACAGCTCCTACAATGAGCAGTTCTTC. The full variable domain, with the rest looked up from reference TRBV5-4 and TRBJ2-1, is ETGVTQSPTHLIKTRGQQVTLRCSSQSGHNTVSWYQQALGQGPQFIFQYYREEENGRGNFPPRFSGLQFPNYSSELNVNALELDDSALYLCASSLGDWYSSYNEQFFGPGTRLTVL.

CDR3 DNA sequence: TGTGCCAGCAGCGTAGAGCTTGCTAGGGATACGCAGTATTTT. Its protein is CASSVELARDTQYF. The V call is TRBV9, the J call TRBJ2-3; D unresolved. CDR1 is SGDLS and CDR2 is YYNGEE in the germline V gene. Trimming left V 0 bases short and J 6 bases short, with 11 bases between. The CDR3 is 14 amino acids. The whole variable domain, remainder taken from reference TRBV9 and TRBJ2-3, is DSGVTQTPKHLITATGQRVTLRCSPRSGDLSVYWYQQSLDQGLQFLIQYYNGEERAKGNILERFSAQQFPDLHSELNLSSLELGDSALYFCASSVELARDTQYFGPGTRLTVL.

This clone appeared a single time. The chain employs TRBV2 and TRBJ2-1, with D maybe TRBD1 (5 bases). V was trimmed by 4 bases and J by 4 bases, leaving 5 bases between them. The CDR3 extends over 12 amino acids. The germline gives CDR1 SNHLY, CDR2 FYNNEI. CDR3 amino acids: CASSGQYNEQFF. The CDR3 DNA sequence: TGTGCCAGCAGTGGACAGTACAATGAGCAGTTCTTC.

The CDR3 DNA reads as TGTGCCAGCAGTTCAAGCGGGAGCCACTACGAGCAGTACTTC. Translation gives CASSSSGSHYEQYF. This chain links TRBV28 with TRBJ2-7, with 8 bases that match TRBD2. The V gene's germline CDR1 is MDHEN and CDR2 SYDVKM. J lost 3 bases, V lost 4 bases, and 5 bases had no gene match. CDR3 size: 14 residues.

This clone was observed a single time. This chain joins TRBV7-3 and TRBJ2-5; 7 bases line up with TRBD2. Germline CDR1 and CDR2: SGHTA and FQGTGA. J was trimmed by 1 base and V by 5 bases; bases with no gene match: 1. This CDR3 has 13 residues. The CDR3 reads CASSLAAQETQYF. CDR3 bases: TGTGCCAGCAGCCTAGCGGCCCAAGAGACCCAGTACTTC. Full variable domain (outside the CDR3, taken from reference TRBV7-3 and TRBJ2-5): GAGVSQTPSNKVTEKGKYVELRCDPISGHTALYWYRQSLGQGPEFLIYFQGTGAADDSGLPNDRFFAVRPEGSVSTLKIQRTERGDSAVYLCASSLAAQETQYFGPGTRLLVL.

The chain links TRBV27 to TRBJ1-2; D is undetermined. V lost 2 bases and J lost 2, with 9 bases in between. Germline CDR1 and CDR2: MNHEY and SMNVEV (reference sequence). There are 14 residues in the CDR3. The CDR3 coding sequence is TGTGCCAGCAGTTTAGGCCGTGCCAACTATGGCTACACCTTC. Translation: CASSLGRANYGYTF.

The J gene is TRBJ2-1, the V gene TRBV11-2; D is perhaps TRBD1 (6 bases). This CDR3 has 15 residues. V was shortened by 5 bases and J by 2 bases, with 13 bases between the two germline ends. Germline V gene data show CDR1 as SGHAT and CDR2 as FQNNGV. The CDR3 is CASSARQDPYNEQFF. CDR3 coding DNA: TGTGCCAGCAGCGCCCGACAGGACCCCTACAATGAGCAGTTCTTC.

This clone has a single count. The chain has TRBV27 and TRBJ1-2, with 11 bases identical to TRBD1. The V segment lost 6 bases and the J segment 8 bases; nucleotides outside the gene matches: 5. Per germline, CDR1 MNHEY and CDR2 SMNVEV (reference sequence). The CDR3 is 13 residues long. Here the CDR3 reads CASRGTGGQGYTF. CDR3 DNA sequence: TGTGCCAGCAGAGGGACAGGGGGTCAAGGCTACACCTTC.

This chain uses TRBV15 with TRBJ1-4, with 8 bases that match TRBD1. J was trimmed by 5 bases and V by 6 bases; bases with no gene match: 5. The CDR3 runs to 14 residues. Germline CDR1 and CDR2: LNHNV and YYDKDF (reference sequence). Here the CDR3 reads CATSTGTGNEKLFF. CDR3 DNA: TGTGCCACCAGTACCGGGACAGGAAATGAAAAACTGTTTTTT.